This section outlines one T cell receptor beta chain sequence together with its context. This specimen belongs to a study of PD-L1 blockade in urothelial cancer. Clones were read by immunoSEQ multiplex PCR, and TCRdb kept only the in-frame ones, dropping some. The sample gives around 110,000 clones, 85% to 95% of which show up once; less than 4.5% is in the top ten. V was pared by 3 bases and J by 4 bases, with 6 bases of the junction left unmatched. Germline CDR1 and CDR2: SQVTM and ANQGSEA. This CDR3 is 15 amino acids long. As for time point: peripheral blood 6 weeks after treatment start. The chain couples TRBV29-1 to TRBJ2-7, with 13 bases lining up with TRBD2. Sequenced material: PBMCs, taken around atezolizumab (anti-PD-L1) treatment. The sequence was obtained from a man aged 60 to 69 with urothelial cancer. The chain's CDR3 is CSVDRRTSGSYEQYF. CDR3 nucleotide sequence: TGCAGCGTTGACCGGCGGACTAGCGGGAGTTACGAGCAGTACTTC.